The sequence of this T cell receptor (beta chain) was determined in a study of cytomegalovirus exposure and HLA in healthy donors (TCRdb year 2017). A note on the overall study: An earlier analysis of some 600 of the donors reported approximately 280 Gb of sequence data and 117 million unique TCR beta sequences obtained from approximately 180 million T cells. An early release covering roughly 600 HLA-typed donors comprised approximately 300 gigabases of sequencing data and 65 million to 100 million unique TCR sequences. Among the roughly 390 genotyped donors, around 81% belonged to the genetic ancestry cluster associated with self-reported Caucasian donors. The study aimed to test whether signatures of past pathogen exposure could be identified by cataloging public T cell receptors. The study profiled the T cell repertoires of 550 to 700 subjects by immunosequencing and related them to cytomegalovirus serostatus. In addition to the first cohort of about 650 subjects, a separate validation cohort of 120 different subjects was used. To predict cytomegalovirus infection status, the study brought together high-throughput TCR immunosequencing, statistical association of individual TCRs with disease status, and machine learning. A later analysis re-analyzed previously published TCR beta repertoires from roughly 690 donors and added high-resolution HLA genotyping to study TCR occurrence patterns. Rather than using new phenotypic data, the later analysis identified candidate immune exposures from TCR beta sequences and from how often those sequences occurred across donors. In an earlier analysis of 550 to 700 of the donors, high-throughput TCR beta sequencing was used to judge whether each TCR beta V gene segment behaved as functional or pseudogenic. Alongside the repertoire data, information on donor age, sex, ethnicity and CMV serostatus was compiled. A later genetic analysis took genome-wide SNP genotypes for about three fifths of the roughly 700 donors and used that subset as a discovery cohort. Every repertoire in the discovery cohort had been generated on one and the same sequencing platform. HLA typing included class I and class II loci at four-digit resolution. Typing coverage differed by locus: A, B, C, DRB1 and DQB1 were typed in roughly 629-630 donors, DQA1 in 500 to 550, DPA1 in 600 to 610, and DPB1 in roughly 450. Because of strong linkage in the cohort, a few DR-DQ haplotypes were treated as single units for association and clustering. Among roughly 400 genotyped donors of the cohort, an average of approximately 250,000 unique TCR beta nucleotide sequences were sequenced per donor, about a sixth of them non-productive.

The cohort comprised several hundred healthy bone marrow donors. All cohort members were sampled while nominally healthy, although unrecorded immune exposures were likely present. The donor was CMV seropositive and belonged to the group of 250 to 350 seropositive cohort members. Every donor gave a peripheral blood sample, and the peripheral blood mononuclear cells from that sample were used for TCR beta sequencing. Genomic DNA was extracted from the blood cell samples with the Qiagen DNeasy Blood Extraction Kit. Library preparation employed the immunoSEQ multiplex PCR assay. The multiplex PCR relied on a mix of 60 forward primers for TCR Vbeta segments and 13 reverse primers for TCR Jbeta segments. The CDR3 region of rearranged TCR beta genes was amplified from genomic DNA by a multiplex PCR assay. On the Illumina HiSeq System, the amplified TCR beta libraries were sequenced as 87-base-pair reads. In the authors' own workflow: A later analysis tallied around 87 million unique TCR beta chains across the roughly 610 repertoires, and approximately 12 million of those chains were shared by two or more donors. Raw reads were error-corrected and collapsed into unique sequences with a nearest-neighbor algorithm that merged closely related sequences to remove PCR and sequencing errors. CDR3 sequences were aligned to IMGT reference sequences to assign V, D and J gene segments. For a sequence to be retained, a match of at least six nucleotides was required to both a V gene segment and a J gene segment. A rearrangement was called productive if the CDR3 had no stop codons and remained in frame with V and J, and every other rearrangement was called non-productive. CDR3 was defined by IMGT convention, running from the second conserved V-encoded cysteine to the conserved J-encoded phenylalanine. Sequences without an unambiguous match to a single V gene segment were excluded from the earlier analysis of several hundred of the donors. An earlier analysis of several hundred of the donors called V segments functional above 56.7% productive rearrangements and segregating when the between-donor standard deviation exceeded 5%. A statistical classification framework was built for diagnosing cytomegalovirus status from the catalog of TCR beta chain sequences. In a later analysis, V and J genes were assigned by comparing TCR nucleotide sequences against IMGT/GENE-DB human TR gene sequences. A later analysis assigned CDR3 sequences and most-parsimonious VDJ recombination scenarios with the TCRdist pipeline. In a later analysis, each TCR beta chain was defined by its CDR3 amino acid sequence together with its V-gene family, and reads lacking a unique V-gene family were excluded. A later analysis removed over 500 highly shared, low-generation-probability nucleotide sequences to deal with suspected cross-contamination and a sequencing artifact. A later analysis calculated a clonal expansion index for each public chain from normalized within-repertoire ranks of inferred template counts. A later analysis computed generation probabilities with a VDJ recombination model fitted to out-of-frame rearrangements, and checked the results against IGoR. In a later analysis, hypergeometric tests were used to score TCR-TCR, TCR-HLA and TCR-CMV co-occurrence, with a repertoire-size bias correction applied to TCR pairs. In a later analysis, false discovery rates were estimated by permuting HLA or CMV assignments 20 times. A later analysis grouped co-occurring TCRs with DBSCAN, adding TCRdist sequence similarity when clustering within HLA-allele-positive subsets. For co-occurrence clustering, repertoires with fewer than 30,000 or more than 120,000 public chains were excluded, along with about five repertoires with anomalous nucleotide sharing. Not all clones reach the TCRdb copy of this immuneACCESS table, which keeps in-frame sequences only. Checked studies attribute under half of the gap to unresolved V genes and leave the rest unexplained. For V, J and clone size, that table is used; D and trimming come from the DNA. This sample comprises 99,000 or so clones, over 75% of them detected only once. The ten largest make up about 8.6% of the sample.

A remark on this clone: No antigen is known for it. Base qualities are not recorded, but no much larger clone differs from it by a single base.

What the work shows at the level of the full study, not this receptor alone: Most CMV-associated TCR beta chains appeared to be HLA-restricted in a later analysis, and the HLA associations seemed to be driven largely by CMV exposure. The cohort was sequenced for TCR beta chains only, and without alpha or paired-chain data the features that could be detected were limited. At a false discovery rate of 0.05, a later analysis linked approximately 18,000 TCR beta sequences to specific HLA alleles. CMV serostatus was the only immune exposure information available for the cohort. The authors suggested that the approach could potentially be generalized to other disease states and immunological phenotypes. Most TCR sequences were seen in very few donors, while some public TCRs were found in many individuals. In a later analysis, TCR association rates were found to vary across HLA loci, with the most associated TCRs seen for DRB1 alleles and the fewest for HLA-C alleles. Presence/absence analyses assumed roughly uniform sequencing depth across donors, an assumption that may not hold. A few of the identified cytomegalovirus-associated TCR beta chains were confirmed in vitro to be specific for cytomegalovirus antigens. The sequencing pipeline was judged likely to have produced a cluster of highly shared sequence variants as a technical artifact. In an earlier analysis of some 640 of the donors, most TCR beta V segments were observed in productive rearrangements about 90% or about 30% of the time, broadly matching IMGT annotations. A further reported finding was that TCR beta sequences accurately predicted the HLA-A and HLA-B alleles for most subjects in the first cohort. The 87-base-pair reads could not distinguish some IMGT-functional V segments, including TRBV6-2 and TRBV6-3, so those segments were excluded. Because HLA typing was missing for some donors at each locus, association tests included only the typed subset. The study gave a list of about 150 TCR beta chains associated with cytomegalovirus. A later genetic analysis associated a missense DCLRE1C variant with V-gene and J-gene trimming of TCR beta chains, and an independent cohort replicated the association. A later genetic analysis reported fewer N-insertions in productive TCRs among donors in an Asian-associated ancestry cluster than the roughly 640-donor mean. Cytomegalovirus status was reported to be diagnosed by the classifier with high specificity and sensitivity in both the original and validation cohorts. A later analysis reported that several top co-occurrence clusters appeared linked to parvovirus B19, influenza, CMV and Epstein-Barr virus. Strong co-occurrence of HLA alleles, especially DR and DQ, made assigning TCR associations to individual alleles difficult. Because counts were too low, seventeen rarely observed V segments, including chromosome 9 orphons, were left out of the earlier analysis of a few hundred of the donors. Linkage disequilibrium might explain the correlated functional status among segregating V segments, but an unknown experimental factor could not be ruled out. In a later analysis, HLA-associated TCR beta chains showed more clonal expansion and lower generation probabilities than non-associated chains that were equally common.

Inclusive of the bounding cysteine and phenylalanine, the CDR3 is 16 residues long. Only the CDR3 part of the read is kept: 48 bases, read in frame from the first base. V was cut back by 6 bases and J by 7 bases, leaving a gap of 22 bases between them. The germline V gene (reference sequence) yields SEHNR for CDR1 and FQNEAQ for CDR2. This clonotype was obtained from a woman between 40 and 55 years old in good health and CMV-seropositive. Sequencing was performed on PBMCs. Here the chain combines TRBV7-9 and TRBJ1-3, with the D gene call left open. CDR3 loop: CASSGAGSPFANTIYF. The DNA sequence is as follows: TGTGCCAGCAGTGGCGCCGGGTCCCCATTCGCGAACACCATATATTTT.